These 25 T cell receptor beta chains originate from one sample sequenced in a study of blood T cells in healthy people across ages. Next came a second PCR, run for about 7 to 12 cycles, which used a sample-barcoded 5' primer along with a J-beta primer mix. TCRdb redid the calling of the 5' RACE reads with MiXCR, one entry per CDR3 protein. The repertoire holds over 550,000 distinct CDR3 sequences, with roughly 31% as singletons. The sequencing sample was made of blood. The source is a woman aged 80 or over in good health.

This clonotype was detected only once. The chain uses TRBV9 and TRBJ2-2; D possibly corresponds to TRBD2 (5 bases). CDR1 and CDR2 (germline): SGDLS, YYNGEE. The CDR3 is made up of 14 amino acids. V was clipped by 5 bases and J by 4 bases, with 12 bases between them. The CDR3 loop is CASRVIEGTGELFF. CDR3 in DNA: TGTGCCAGCAGGGTGATAGAGGGCACCGGGGAGCTGTTTTTT.

This rearrangement joins TRBV5-1 to TRBJ2-3, with D possibly being TRBD2 (6 bases). The CDR3 is made up of 17 amino acids. V dropped 2 bases and J dropped 2 bases, with 18 bases sitting between them. Looked up from germline, CDR1 is SGHRS and CDR2 is YFSETQ. The CDR3 DNA is TGCGCCAGCAGCTTAACTAAGAGTGGAGGGATCACAGATACGCAGTATTTT. Translating it yields CASSLTKSGGITDTQYF.

This clonotype was detected only a few times. V and J are TRBV20-1 and TRBJ1-1; no firm D call. The CDR3 is made up of 13 amino acids. Germline CDR1 reads DFQATT; CDR2 reads SNEGSKA (reference sequence). V lost 2 bases and J lost 3, with 10 bases in between. The CDR3 nucleotides read TGCAGTGCTAGAAGTCCAGGCTACACTGAAGCTTTCTTT. Residues: CSARSPGYTEAFF.

This clonotype has a count of ten or more. The chain recombines TRBV5-6 with TRBJ2-3; TRBD2 matches at 7 bases. Germline V gene lookup returns CDR1 SGHDT and CDR2 YYEEEE. The CDR3 loop spans 14 amino acids. Trimming at V came to 4 bases and at J to 7 bases, leaving 9 bases not matched to a gene. CDR3 nucleotides: TGTGCCAGCAGCCCCGAGCCCGGGACTAATACGCAGTATTTT. Amino acid sequence: CASSPEPGTNTQYF.

This clonotype was observed at least ten times. The chain joins TRBV6-6 to TRBJ2-5; a weak D match, TRBD2 (6 bases). Germline lookup yields CDR1 MNHNY and CDR2 SVGAGI (reference sequence). CDR3 length: 12 amino acids. Trimming took off 10 bases at V and 4 bases at J, with 13 bases between the two ends. As DNA, the CDR3 is TGTGCCACGGCGGGGAAGGGAGAGACCCAGTACTTC. Its translation is CATAGKGETQYF.

The chain links TRBV5-5 to TRBJ2-7; TRBD1 might be the D (6 bases). V lost 1 base to trimming and J lost 2 bases, with 13 bases between them. Per germline, CDR1 SGHKS and CDR2 YYEKEE (reference sequence). CDR3 length equals 15 residues. Here the CDR3 DNA reads TGTGCCAGCAGCTTGACCGGGACACCAACCTACGAGCAGTACTTC. Translation gives CASSLTGTPTYEQYF.

In this sample, this clonotype turned up many times. The gene calls are TRBV5-1 and TRBJ2-3, with 9 bases lining up with TRBD1. This CDR3 region has 16 residues. Germline lookup yields CDR1 SGHRS and CDR2 YFSETQ. The V gene end was trimmed by 4 bases and the J gene end by 4 bases; junction bases not matched to a gene: 10. DNA of the CDR3: TGCGCCAGCAGCCTAATACGGACAGGGGCCGCAGATACGCAGTATTTT. It yields the protein CASSLIRTGAADTQYF.

Many counts were recorded for this clonotype. The V and J genes are TRBV20-1 and TRBJ1-1, with D perhaps TRBD1 (5 bases). The V gene's germline CDR1 is DFQATT and CDR2 SNEGSKA (reference sequence). The CDR3 runs 12 residues. V lost 4 bases and J 11 bases, leaving 17 bases between the germline ends. The CDR3 region has the DNA TGCAGTGCTACCTCTAGGGGTAAGGGGGCTTTCTTT. Translation: CSATSRGKGAFF.

This clonotype appeared many times. The chain is built from TRBV5-1 and TRBJ2-3, with 10 nucleotides matching TRBD2. CDR1 is SGHRS, CDR2 YFSETQ, per germline. Trimming took 4 bases from V and 0 from J; bases not matched to a gene: 5. This CDR3 comprises 16 residues. The CDR3 sequence: CASSPPSGRSTDTQYF. CDR3 coding DNA: TGCGCCAGCAGCCCCCCTAGCGGGAGAAGCACAGATACGCAGTATTTT.

This clonotype was picked up a small number of times. J is TRBJ1-4 and V is TRBV12-3 or TRBV12-4; tentative D call: TRBD1 (5 bases). Trimming shortened V by 1 base and J by 7 bases, and 7 bases separated the two germline ends. The CDR3 runs 13 residues. Here the CDR3 reads CASSLVRGEKLFF. The CDR3 bases are TGTGCCAGCAGTTTAGTAAGGGGTGAAAAACTGTTTTTT.

This clonotype was detected many times. The chain joins TRBV7-9 to TRBJ2-1; 7 bases align to TRBD1. This CDR3 has 15 amino acids. The germline V gene encodes CDR1 SEHNR and CDR2 FQNEAQ (reference sequence). With 6 bases clipped from V and 6 bases from J, the junction kept 11 bases outside the gene matches. CDR3: CASSHQGGQPNEQFF. The DNA of the CDR3 is TGTGCCAGCAGTCATCAAGGGGGCCAGCCCAATGAGCAGTTCTTC.

About this clonotype itself: This may come from a read error, since a much larger clone is one base off. This chain uses TRBV12-3 or TRBV12-4 with TRBJ2-1; 9 bases are a match to TRBD1. The DNA matches TRBJ2-7 better at its end, which makes the J call doubtful. CDR3 size: 15 residues. The CDR3, as DNA: TGTGCCAGCAGCCCCGACAGGGGGTCCCACAATGAGCAGTACTTC. Its protein product is CASSPDRGSHNEQYF.

The chain carries TRBV2 and TRBJ1-1; no clear D. The CDR3 has 13 amino acids. Trimming shortened V by 1 base and J by 1 base, and 4 bases separated the two germline ends. The germline gives CDR1 SNHLY, CDR2 FYNNEI. In nucleotides, the CDR3 is TGTGCCAGCAGTGAAGAGGAGAACACTGAAGCTTTCTTT. It encodes CASSEEENTEAFF.

This clonotype was counted once. A much larger clone is a single base away; this may be a read error. V gene TRBV6-5 combines with J gene TRBJ1-1; D not certain. Per the germline V gene, CDR1 is MNHEY and CDR2 is SVGAGI. This CDR3 is 13 amino acids long. The CDR3 loop is CACSTTQNTEAFF. The CDR3 DNA reads as TGTGCCTGCAGTACTACACAGAACACTGAAGCTTTCTTT.

This clonotype showed up just a few times. The chain has TRBV19 and TRBJ1-2; TRBD1 agrees at 8 bases. V shed 7 bases, J shed 4 bases, and the junction held 8 bases outside the gene matches. CDR1 is LNHDA, CDR2 SQIVND, per germline (reference sequence). There are 14 residues in the CDR3. This CDR3 reads CASTQPGQVYGYTF. CDR3 nucleotide sequence: TGTGCCAGTACCCAACCGGGACAGGTCTATGGCTACACCTTC.

The table lists this clonotype with a few counts. The rearrangement links TRBV7-6 to TRBJ2-7; perhaps TRBD1 as D (5 bases). The length of the CDR3 is 12 residues. V lost 5 bases to trimming and J lost 3 bases, with 8 bases between them. The V gene's germline CDR1 is SGHVS and CDR2 FNYEAQ. This chain's CDR3 is CASSDRCYEQYF. For the CDR3, the DNA is TGTGCCAGCAGCGACAGATGCTACGAGCAGTACTTC.

This clonotype was picked up a small number of times. V gene TRBV7-2 combines with J gene TRBJ1-2; unclear D gene. This CDR3 contains 14 residues. The V gene's germline CDR1 is SGHTA and CDR2 FQGNSA. V was pared by 4 bases and J by 6 bases, with 15 bases between. DNA of the CDR3: TGTGCCAGCAGCTCTCGGTGGGCCGGGAATGGCTACACCTTC. Residues: CASSSRWAGNGYTF.

This clonotype was found many times. The rearrangement joins TRBV4-2 to TRBJ2-7; 9 bases fit TRBD1. The CDR3 contains 16 residues. The germline CDR1 and CDR2 sequences are LGHNA and YNFKEQ. Unmatched junction bases numbered 8, after V lost 0 bases and J lost 5 bases. In DNA, the CDR3 is TGTGCCAGCAGCCAAGATCTCACAGGGGGCAAGAACGAGCAGTACTTC. Encoded protein: CASSQDLTGGKNEQYF.

About this clonotype itself: A single base separates this from a much larger clone, so it may be a read error. The DNA of the CDR3 is TGTGCCAGCTCACCTGGGTGGATTGGAGAGCAGTACTTC. Amino acid sequence: CASSPGWIGEQYF. The chain carries TRBV18 and TRBJ2-7, with D unclear. Germline V lookup: CDR1 KGHSH, CDR2 LQKENI. The V end was cut by 3 bases, the J end by 7 bases, with 13 bases between. The CDR3 has 13 amino acids.

This clonotype was seen more than once but under ten times. This chain links TRBV15 with TRBJ2-2; D not certain. CDR1 is LNHNV and CDR2 is YYDKDF in the germline V gene (reference sequence). Trimming left V 1 base short and J 4 bases short, with 7 bases between. This CDR3 region has 14 residues. The CDR3 loop reads CATSRGSSTGELFF. CDR3 in DNA: TGTGCCACCAGCAGAGGCAGCTCCACCGGGGAGCTGTTTTTT. Full variable domain (remainder filled in from reference TRBV15 and TRBJ2-2): DAMVIQNPRYQVTQFGKPVTLSCSQTLNHNVMYWYQQKSSQAPKLLFHYYDKDFNNEADTPDNFQSRRPNTSFCFLDIRSPGLGDTAMYLCATSRGSSTGELFFGEGSRLTVL.

This clonotype was observed many times. The chain joins TRBV7-9 to TRBJ1-6, with D unresolved. Germline CDR1 and CDR2: SEHNR and FQNEAQ (reference sequence). The germline V and J ends were trimmed by 5 bases and 5 bases, with 13 bases remaining between them. The CDR3 has 15 residues. This CDR3 is CASSPPGRNNSPLHF. The CDR3 DNA reads as TGTGCCAGCAGCCCCCCGGGCAGGAATAATTCACCCCTCCACTTT.

This clonotype has just a few counts. The chain employs TRBV20-1 and TRBJ1-1; 7 nucleotides align to TRBD1. CDR3 length: 18 residues. CDR1 DFQATT and CDR2 SNEGSKA come from the germline V gene (reference sequence). V gave up 2 bases and J gave up 5 bases; unmatched junction bases: 20. The CDR3 DNA is TGCAGTGCTAGATTCGGGACAGCAATCTCGGGGGGAAGTACTGAAGCTTTCTTT. It encodes CSARFGTAISGGSTEAFF.

This clonotype has a count of ten or more. This chain uses TRBV7-2 with TRBJ2-4; no clear D gene. In germline, CDR1 is SGHTA, CDR2 FQGNSA. Trimming took off 4 bases at V and 1 base at J, with 11 bases between the two ends. The CDR3 has 15 amino acids. The CDR3 DNA reads TGTGCCAGCAGCTCGGGTGGGGTGGCCAAAAACATTCAGTACTTC. Protein: CASSSGGVAKNIQYF. The full variable domain, with the rest looked up from reference TRBV7-2 and TRBJ2-4, is GAGVSQSPSNKVTEKGKDVELRCDPISGHTALYWYRQSLGQGLEFLIYFQGNSAPDKSGLPSDRFSAERTGGSVSTLTIQRTQQEDSAVYLCASSSGGVAKNIQYFGAGTRLSVL.

This clonotype appeared many times. The chain carries TRBV6-2 or TRBV6-3 and TRBJ1-5; D is undetermined. CDR1 MNHEY and CDR2 SVGEGT come from the germline V gene. Trimming left V 6 bases short and J 6 bases short, with 15 bases between. The CDR3 loop spans 14 amino acids. CDR3 loop: CASSPPGNGQPQHF. The CDR3 DNA follows: TGTGCCAGCAGCCCGCCTGGGAATGGTCAGCCCCAGCATTTT.

A single count supports this clonotype. The chain recombines TRBV4-1 with TRBJ1-4; D unresolved. The V end was cut by 5 bases, the J end by 3 bases, with 10 bases between. The germline V gene has CDR1 MGHRA and CDR2 YSYEKL. The CDR3 sequence is 14 residues long. As DNA, the CDR3 is TGCGCCAGCAGCTCCCGCCGGGCTAATGAAAAACTGTTTTTT. Its protein is CASSSRRANEKLFF.